This T cell receptor beta chain was sequenced during a study of human T cells and chemical hapten exposure. About the research overall: Slight differences in pooled library volume were the main source of varying TCR yields across samples.

This clonotype was observed many times. Each CDR3 protein is one row after TCRdb ran MiXCR on the RACE reads. Here the sample spans around 62,000 distinct CDR3 sequences, 5.5% to 7.5% being singletons. Time point described: pre-sensitization, week 0. Treatment indicated: therapeutic diphenylcyclopropenone sensitization with weekly scalp DPC. The TCR comes from a woman aged 25-40 years with alopecia areata. Some clones in this sample may be carry-over from other donors' samples. The sequencing here drew on whole blood, taken in connection with sensitization to the hapten diphenylcyclopropenone (DPC).

This CDR3 reads CASSRLAGGLYNEQFF. DNA for the CDR3: TGTGCCAGCAGCCGACTAGCGGGGGGTCTCTACAATGAGCAGTTCTTC. This rearrangement joins TRBV6-5 to TRBJ2-1; 13 nucleotides match TRBD2. The V segment lost 6 bases and the J segment 3 bases; nucleotides outside the gene matches: 5. Germline V gene sequence: CDR1 MNHEY, CDR2 SVGAGI. This CDR3 region has 16 residues.